This is a list of T cell receptor beta chains from one sample in a study of T cell repertoires in cytomegalovirus infection. MiXCR, run by TCRdb on the reads, gives a single entry per CDR3 protein. The sample lists nearly 650,000 distinct CDR3 sequences; 20% to 30% were seen once. The sequencing sample was made of CD8+ T cells from PBMCs. These receptors all come from a human donor in good health (CMV status not recorded). Some clones in this sample may be carry-over from other donors' samples. The CDR3 runs from the conserved cysteine through the conserved F or W. Fields, in order: clone size, J gene, D gene, V gene, CDR3 length, CDR3 protein, CDR3 DNA. A D gene is named only where the DNA matches it firmly. Size tells how often a clone was seen (once, few, many) or the class of an expanded clone, and some rows leave it out.

many	TRBJ2-1	-	TRBV2	17	CASSESGAAGVRVEQFF	TGTGCCAGCAGTGAAAGCGGTGCGGCAGGGGTTCGGGTTGAGCAGTTCTTC
once	TRBJ1-6	TRBD1	TRBV7-9	15	CASSKREGANSPLHF	TGTGCCAGCAGCAAAAGGGAGGGGGCCAATTCACCCCTCCACTTT
many	TRBJ2-2	-	TRBV7-6	14	CASSPRAGLRELFF	TGTGCCAGCAGCCCCCGGGCCGGCTTGCGGGAGCTGTTTTTT
few	TRBJ1-5	-	TRBV2	15	CASSTSSGPNQPQHF	TGTGCCAGCAGTACCTCCTCGGGGCCCAATCAGCCCCAGCATTTT
many	TRBJ2-3	-	TRBV10-3	13	CAISAWATDTQYF	TGTGCCATTAGTGCATGGGCCACAGATACGCAGTATTTT
-	TRBJ2-2	-	TRBV29-1	14	CSVEERVGTGELFF	TGCAGCGTTGAGGAGAGGGTCGGCACCGGGGAGCTGTTTTTT
-	TRBJ2-1	-	TRBV7-6	13	CVSSLANLRWKFF	TGTGTCAGCAGCTTAGCGAACCTCCGGTGGAAGTTCTTC
-	TRBJ2-1	TRBD1	TRBV10-2	16	CASSLTGAGIYNEQFF	TGCGCCAGCAGTCTTACAGGGGCGGGTATCTACAATGAGCAGTTCTTC
-	TRBJ2-3	TRBD1	TRBV27	13	CASMTGGTDTQYF	TGTGCCAGCATGACAGGGGGCACAGATACGCAGTATTTT
-	TRBJ1-2	-	TRBV14	14	CASSQGVTSDGYTF	TGTGCCAGCAGCCAAGGGGTGACTTCGGATGGCTACACCTTC
-	TRBJ1-4	-	TRBV7-6	17	CASSFIGGGAEAEKLFF	TGTGCCAGCAGCTTCATAGGGGGAGGGGCTGAAGCGGAAAAACTGTTTTTT